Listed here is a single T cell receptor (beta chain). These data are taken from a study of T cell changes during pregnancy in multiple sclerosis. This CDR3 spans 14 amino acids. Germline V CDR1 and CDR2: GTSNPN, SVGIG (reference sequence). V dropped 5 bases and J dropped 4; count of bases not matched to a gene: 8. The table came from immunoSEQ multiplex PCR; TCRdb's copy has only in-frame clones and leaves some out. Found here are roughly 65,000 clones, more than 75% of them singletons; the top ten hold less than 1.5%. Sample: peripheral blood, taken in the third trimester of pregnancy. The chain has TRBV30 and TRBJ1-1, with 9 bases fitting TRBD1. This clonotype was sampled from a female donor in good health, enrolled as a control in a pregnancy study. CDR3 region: CAWHRGRGFTEAFF. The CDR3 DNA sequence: TGTGCCTGGCACAGGGGGCGCGGGTTCACTGAAGCTTTCTTT. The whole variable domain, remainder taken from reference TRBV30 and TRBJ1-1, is SQTIHQWPATLVQPVGSPLSLECTVEGTSNPNLYWYRQAAGRGLQLLFYSVGIGQISSEVPQNLSASRPQDRQFILSSKKLLLSDSGFYLCAWHRGRGFTEAFFGQGTRLTVV.